These 7 T cell receptor beta chains were all obtained from the same sample, sequenced in a study of cytomegalovirus exposure and HLA in healthy donors. Primers for the PCR totalled 60 Vbeta and 13 Jbeta. This table comes from immunoSEQ multiplex PCR, and its TCRdb copy is limited to in-frame clones, with some not included. The sample shows about 130,000 clones, less than 85% of them seen only once. Sequenced: PBMCs. The receptors originated from a man in his forties in good health and CMV-seronegative.

The chain carries TRBV29-1 and TRBJ2-1, with D perhaps matching TRBD2 (7 bases). V was shortened by 7 bases and J by 9 bases, with 16 bases between the two germline ends. The germline V gene encodes CDR1 SQVTM and CDR2 ANQGSEA. This CDR3 is 12 amino acids long. The CDR3, as DNA: TGCAGCGCCCCAGCGGGACATCGTGAGCAGTTCTTC. As protein: CSAPAGHREQFF.

V gene TRBV18 combines with J gene TRBJ1-1, with D possibly TRBD1 on 5 matching bases. V was cut by 2 bases and J by 4 bases, with 20 bases left in between. The CDR3 has 17 residues. Germline V gene data show CDR1 as KGHSH and CDR2 as LQKENI. CDR3 amino acids: CASSPLAALRGSTEAFF. DNA of the CDR3: TGTGCCAGCTCACCATTAGCGGCCTTGCGGGGGAGCACTGAAGCTTTCTTT.

The J gene is TRBJ2-5, the V gene TRBV11-3; a weak D match, TRBD2 (6 bases). Matching the DNA end better, TRBJ2-7 makes the J call doubtful. The CDR3 consists of 14 residues. Germline V gene lookup returns CDR1 SGHNT and CDR2 YENEEA. The CDR3 bases are TGTGCCAGCAGCCCGCGGGACGGATCCTACGAGCAGTACTTC. Translation gives CASSPRDGSYEQYF.

The chain links TRBV7-9 to TRBJ1-1; D perhaps matches TRBD1 (6 bases). CDR1 SEHNR and CDR2 FQNEAQ come from the germline V gene (reference sequence). The CDR3 runs 14 residues. The V end lost 2 bases, the J end lost 4 bases, and 11 bases lay between the germline ends. For the CDR3, the DNA is TGTGCCAGCAGCTTAATGCCAGGGGTCACTGAAGCTTTCTTT. Translated, it gives CASSLMPGVTEAFF.

This sequence joins TRBV6-6 and TRBJ2-7; no firm D call. The length of the CDR3 is 16 residues. Germline V lookup: CDR1 MNHNY, CDR2 SVGAGI (reference sequence). The V gene lost 0 bases and the J gene lost 0 bases, with 12 bases spanning the gap. CDR3 nucleotide sequence: TGTGCCAGCAGTTACTCACCAGGCGAAGGCTCCTACGAGCAGTACTTC. It specifies CASSYSPGEGSYEQYF.

The chain is built from TRBV5-5 and TRBJ1-1; D gene ambiguous. Between the trimmed V and J ends, which lost 4 bases and 0 bases, there was a span of 10 bases. Germline V gene lookup returns CDR1 SGHKS and CDR2 YYEKEE (reference sequence). The CDR3 is 14 amino acids. In nucleotides, the CDR3 is TGTGCCAGCAGCCCTTCGGGAGTGAACACTGAAGCTTTCTTT. The encoded protein is CASSPSGVNTEAFF.

The chain couples TRBV2 to TRBJ1-3; the match to TRBD1 covers 12 bases. This CDR3 has 18 amino acids. The germline gives CDR1 SNHLY, CDR2 FYNNEI. The V and J ends lost 0 bases and 4 bases, in that order; junction bases with no gene match: 7. The CDR3 bases are TGTGCCAGCAGTGAAGCGCTTCGGGACAGGGGGCCAGGAAACACCATATATTTT. This translates into CASSEALRDRGPGNTIYF.